This T cell receptor (beta chain) was retrieved from a study of blood T cell repertoires in COVID-19. Original processing notes: By means of reference gene primer amplification, nucleated cell counts were estimated. This table comes from immunoSEQ multiplex PCR, and its TCRdb copy is limited to in-frame clones, with some not included. For V, J and clone size, that table is used; D and trimming come from the DNA. The profile shows over 120,000 clones, just under 85% of them singletons. The CDR3 totals 15 residues. The V segment lost 6 bases and the J segment 2 bases; nucleotides outside the gene matches: 6. The germline V gene encodes CDR1 MNHEY and CDR2 SVGAGI.

Sequences were obtained from peripheral blood. The clonotype originates from a woman of 80 years or more with acute or convalescent COVID-19. This rearrangement joins TRBV6-5 to TRBJ2-3; TRBD1 matches 9 bases. The chain's CDR3 is CASSQGTGNTDTQYF. In DNA form, the CDR3 reads TGTGCCAGCAGCCAGGGGACAGGGAACACAGATACGCAGTATTTT.